This TCR beta chain was captured in a study of cytomegalovirus exposure and HLA in healthy donors. This PCR relied on a set of 60 Vbeta primers and 13 Jbeta primers. The table came from immunoSEQ multiplex PCR; TCRdb's copy has only in-frame clones and leaves some out. This sample has around 300,000 clones, with just under 85% found just once. This CDR3 has 15 residues. Germline values: CDR1 SGHTA, CDR2 FQGTGA. V gave up 2 bases and J gave up 0 bases, with 11 bases separating them. This clone was counted only a few times. This sequence was found in a woman aged 40 to 50 in good health and CMV-seropositive. The sequenced material came from PBMCs. This chain joins TRBV7-3 and TRBJ2-7; D perhaps matches TRBD1 (5 bases). The CDR3 region is CASSLQGTTSYEQYF. As DNA, the CDR3 is TGTGCCAGCAGCTTACAGGGAACCACCTCCTACGAGCAGTACTTC.